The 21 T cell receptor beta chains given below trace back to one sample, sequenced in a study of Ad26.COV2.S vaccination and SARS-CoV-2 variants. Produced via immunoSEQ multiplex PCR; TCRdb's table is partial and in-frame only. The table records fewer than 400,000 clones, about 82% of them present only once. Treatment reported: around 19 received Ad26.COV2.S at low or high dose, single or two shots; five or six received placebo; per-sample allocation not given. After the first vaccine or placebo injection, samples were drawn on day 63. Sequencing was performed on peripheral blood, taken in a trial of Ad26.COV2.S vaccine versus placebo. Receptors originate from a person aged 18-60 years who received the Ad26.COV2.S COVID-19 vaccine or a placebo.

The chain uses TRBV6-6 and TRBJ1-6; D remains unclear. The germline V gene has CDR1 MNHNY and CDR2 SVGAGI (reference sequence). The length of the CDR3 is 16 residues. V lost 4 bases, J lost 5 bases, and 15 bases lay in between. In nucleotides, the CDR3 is TGTGCCAGCAGTTCGCTAGGGAACACGAATAATTCACCCCTCCACTTT. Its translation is CASSSLGNTNNSPLHF.

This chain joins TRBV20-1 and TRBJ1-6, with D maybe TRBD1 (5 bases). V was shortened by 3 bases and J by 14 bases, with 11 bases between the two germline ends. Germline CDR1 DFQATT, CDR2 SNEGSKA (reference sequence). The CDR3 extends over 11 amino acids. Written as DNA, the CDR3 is TGCAGTGCTAGCTTGGGGGGAGCCCTCCACTTT. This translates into CSASLGGALHF.

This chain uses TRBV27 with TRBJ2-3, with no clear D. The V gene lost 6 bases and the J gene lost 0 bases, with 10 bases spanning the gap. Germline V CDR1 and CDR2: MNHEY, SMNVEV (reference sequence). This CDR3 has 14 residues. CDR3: CASRLGLSTDTQYF. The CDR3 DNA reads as TGTGCCAGCAGACTCGGTCTCAGCACAGATACGCAGTATTTT.

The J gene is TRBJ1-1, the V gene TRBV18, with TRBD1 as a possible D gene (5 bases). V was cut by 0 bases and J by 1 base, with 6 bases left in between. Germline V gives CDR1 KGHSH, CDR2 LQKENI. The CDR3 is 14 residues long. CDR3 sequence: CASSPPRGNTEAFF. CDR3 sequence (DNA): TGTGCCAGCTCACCACCGAGGGGGAACACTGAAGCTTTCTTT.

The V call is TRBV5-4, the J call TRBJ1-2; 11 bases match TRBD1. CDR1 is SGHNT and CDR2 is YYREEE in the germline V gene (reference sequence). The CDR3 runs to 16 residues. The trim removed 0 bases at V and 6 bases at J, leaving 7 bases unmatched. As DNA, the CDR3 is TGTGCCAGCAGCTTGGGGGGGACAGGGGGAAGAAATGGCTACACCTTC. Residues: CASSLGGTGGRNGYTF.

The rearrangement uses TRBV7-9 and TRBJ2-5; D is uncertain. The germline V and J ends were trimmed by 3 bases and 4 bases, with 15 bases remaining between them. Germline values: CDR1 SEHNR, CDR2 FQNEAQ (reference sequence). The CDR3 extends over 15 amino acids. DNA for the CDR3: TGTGCCAGCAGCTTGCGGCTAGATATAGGAGAGACCCAGTACTTC. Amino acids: CASSLRLDIGETQYF.

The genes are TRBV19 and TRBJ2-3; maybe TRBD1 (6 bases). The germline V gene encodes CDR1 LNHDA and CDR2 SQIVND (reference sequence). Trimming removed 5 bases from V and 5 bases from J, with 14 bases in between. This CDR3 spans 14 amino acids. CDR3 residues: CASSAQDSEDTQYF. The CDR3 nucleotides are TGTGCCAGTAGTGCCCAGGACAGTGAAGATACGCAGTATTTT.

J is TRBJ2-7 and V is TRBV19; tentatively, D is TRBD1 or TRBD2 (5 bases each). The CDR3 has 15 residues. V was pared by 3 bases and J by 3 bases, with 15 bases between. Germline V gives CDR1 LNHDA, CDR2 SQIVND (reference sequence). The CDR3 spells CASSMRRDEGYEQYF. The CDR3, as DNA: TGTGCCAGTAGTATGCGCAGGGACGAAGGCTACGAGCAGTACTTC.

In DNA, the CDR3 is TGCGCCAGCAGCCTCGACGGAGACTCTAACTATGGCTACACCTTC. Encoded protein: CASSLDGDSNYGYTF. The chain couples TRBV4-1 to TRBJ1-2; D remains unclear. The CDR3 has 15 amino acids. Germline assignment: CDR1 MGHRA and CDR2 YSYEKL. With 4 bases removed from V and 0 bases from J, the gap between germline ends came to 12 bases.

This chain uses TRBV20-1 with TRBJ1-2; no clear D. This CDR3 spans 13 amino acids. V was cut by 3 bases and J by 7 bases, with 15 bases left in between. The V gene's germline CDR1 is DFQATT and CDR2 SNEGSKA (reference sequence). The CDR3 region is CSASGSVLSGYTF. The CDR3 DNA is TGCAGTGCTAGTGGATCCGTGTTGTCTGGCTACACCTTC.

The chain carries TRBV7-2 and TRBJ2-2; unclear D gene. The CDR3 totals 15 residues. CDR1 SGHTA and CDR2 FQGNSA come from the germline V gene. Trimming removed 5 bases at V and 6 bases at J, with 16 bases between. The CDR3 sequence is CASSPRRQRAGELFF. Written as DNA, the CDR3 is TGTGCCAGCAGCCCAAGACGTCAGCGTGCCGGGGAGCTGTTTTTT.

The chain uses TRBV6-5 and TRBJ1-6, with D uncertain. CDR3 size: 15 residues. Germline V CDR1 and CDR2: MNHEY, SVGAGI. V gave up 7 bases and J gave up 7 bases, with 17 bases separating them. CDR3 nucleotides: TGTGCCAGCATGTTGGAACACCTGATGAATTCACCCCTCCACTTT. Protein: CASMLEHLMNSPLHF.

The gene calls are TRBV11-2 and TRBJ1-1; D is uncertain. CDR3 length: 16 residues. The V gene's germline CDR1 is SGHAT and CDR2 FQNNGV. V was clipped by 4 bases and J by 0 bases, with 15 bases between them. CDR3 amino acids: CASSSVLGKVNTEAFF. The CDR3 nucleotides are TGTGCCAGCAGCTCCGTTCTTGGTAAGGTGAACACTGAAGCTTTCTTT.

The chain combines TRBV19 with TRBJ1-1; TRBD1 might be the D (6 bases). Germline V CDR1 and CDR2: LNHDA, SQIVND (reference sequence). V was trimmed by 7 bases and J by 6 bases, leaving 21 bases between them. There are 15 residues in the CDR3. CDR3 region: CASIARGERVSEAFF. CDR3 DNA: TGTGCCAGTATAGCGAGGGGGGAGAGGGTCTCTGAAGCTTTCTTT.

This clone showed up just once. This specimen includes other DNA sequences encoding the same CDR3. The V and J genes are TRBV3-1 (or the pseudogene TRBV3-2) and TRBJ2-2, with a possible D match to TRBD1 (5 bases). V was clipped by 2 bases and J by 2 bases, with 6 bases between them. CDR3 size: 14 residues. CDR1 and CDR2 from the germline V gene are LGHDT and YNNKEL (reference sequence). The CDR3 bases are TGTGCCAGCAGCCAACAGGGTAACACCGGGGAGCTGTTTTTT. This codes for CASSQQGNTGELFF.

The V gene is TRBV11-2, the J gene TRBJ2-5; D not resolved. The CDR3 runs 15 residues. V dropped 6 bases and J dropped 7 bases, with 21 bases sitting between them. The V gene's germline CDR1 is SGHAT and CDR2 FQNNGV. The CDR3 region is CASSRMVGPLATQYF. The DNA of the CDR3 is TGTGCCAGCAGTCGTATGGTCGGCCCGTTGGCGACCCAGTACTTC.

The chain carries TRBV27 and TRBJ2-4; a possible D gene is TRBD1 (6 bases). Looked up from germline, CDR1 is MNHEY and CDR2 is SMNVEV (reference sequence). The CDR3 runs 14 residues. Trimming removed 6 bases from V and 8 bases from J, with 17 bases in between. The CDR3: CASRKQGRLDIQYF. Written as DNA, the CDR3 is TGTGCCAGCAGGAAACAGGGAAGACTGGACATTCAGTACTTC.

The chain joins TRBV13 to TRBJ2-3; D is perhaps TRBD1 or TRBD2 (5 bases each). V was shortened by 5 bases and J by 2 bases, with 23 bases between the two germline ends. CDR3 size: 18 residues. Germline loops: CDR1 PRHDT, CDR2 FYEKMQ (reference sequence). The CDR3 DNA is TGTGCCAGCAGCACGAGGAAAAGAGGGGAGAGGGCCACAGATACGCAGTATTTT. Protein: CASSTRKRGERATDTQYF.

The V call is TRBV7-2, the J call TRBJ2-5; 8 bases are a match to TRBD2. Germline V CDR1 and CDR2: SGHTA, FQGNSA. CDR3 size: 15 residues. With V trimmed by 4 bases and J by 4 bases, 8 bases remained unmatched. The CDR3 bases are TGTGCCAGCAGCTCCCGGGGGGGATTGGTAGAGACCCAGTACTTC. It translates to CASSSRGGLVETQYF.

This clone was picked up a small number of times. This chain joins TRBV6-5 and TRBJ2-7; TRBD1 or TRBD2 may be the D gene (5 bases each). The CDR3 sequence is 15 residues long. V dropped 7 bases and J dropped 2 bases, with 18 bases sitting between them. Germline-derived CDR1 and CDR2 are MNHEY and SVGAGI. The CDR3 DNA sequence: TGTGCCAGCATCCTAGACGGGACGGCTGCCTACGAGCAGTACTTC. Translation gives CASILDGTAAYEQYF.

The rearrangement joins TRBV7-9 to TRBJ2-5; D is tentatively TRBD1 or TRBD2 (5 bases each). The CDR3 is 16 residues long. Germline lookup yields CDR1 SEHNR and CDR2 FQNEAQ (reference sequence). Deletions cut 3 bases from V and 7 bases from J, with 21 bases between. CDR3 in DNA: TGTGCCAGCAGCTTCTATCAGGGACCAGTCGAGGTGACCCAGTACTTC. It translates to CASSFYQGPVEVTQYF.